This record concerns one TCR beta chain sequence. One entry per CDR3 protein, called by TCRdb with MiXCR from the RT-PCR reads. The table lists hundreds of thousands of distinct CDR3 sequences, approximately 16% of them singletons. CDR3 size: 13 residues. Trimming pared 6 bases from V and 3 bases from J, leaving 11 bases between. The data derive from a study of patients and donors after allogeneic stem cell transplantation. The sequence was collected from a human donor who was either an allogeneic HSCT recipient or a stem cell or donor lymphocyte infusion donor (not recorded which). It is not recorded whose cells these are; they may come from a transplant donor. The chain combines TRBV12-3 or TRBV12-4 with TRBJ1-1; D remains unclear. The specimen was blood, either unsorted or a sorted T cell fraction (not recorded which). CDR3 DNA sequence: TGTGCCAGCAGCCAATGGGTGGACACTGAAGCTTTCTTT. Its protein product is CASSQWVDTEAFF.